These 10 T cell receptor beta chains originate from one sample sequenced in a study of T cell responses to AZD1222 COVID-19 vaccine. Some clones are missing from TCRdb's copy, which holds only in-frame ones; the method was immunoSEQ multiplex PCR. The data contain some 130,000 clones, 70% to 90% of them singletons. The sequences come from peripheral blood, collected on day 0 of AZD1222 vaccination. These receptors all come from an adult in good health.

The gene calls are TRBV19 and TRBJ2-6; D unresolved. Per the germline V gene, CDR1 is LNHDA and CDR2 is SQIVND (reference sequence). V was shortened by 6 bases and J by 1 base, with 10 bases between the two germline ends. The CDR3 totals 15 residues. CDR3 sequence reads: CASSPVKSGANVLTF. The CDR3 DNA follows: TGTGCCAGTAGCCCAGTTAAATCTGGGGCCAACGTCCTGACTTTC. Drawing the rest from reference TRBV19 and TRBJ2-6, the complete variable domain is DGGITQSPKYLFRKEGQNVTLSCEQNLNHDAMYWYRQDPGQGLRLIYYSQIVNDFQKGDIAEGYSVSREKKESFPLTVTSAQKNPTAFYLCASSPVKSGANVLTFGAGSRLTVL.

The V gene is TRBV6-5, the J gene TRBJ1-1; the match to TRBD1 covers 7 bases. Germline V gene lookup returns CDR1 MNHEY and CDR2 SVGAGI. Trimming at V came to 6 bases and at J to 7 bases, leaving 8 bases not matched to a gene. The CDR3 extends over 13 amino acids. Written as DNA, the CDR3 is TGTGCCAGCAGATTGACAGGGCTCCTTGAAGCTTTCTTT. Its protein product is CASRLTGLLEAFF.

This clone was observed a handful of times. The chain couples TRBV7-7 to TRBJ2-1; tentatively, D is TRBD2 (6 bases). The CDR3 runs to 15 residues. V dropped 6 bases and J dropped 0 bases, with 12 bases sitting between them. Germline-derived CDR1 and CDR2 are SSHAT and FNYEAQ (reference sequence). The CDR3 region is CASSLLGSSYNEQFF. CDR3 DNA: TGTGCCAGCAGTCTCCTCGGGAGCTCCTACAATGAGCAGTTCTTC. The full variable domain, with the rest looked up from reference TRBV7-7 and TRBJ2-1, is GAGVSQSPRYKVTKRGQDVTLRCDPISSHATLYWYQQALGQGPEFLTYFNYEAQPDKSGLPSDRFSAERPEGSISTLTIQRTEQRDSAMYRCASSLLGSSYNEQFFGPGTRLTVL.

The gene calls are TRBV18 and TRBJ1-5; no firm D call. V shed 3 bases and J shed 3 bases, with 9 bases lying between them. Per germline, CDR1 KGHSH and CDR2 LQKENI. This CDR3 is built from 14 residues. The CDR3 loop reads CASSPGNFNQPQHF. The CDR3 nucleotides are TGTGCCAGCTCACCCGGGAACTTCAATCAGCCCCAGCATTTT.

CDR3 bases: TGCGCCAGCAGCCCCGAGTCCGAAAAACTGTTTTTT. Translating it yields CASSPESEKLFF. The V call is TRBV4-1, the J call TRBJ1-4; D not certain. The V end lost 4 bases, the J end lost 8 bases, and 8 bases lay between the germline ends. CDR1 and CDR2 (germline): MGHRA, YSYEKL. This CDR3 contains 12 residues.

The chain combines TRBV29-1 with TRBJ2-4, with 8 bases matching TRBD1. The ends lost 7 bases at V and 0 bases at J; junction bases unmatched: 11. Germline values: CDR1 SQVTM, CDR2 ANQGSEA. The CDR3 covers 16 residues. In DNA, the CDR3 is TGCAGCGCTACTGACAGGGGCAAGGGAGCCAAAAACATTCAGTACTTC. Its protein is CSATDRGKGAKNIQYF.

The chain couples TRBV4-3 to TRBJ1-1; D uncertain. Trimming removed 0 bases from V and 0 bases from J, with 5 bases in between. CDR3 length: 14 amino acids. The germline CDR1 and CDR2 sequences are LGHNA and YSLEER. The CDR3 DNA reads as TGCGCCAGCAGCCAAGATTGGGTGAACACTGAAGCTTTCTTT. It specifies CASSQDWVNTEAFF.

CDR3 in DNA: TGTGCCAGCAGCCCCGGGAGGGCCGGTAATTCACCCCTCCACTTT. Protein: CASSPGRAGNSPLHF. This chain links TRBV7-9 with TRBJ1-6; no firm D call. CDR1 SEHNR and CDR2 FQNEAQ come from the germline V gene (reference sequence). The CDR3 runs 15 residues. V was pared by 5 bases and J by 6 bases, with 14 bases between.

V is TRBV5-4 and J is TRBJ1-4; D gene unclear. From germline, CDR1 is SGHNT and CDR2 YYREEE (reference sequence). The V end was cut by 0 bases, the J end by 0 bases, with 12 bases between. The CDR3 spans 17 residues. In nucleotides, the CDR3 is TGTGCCAGCAGCTTGGCGATCGGCCCTGCAACTAATGAAAAACTGTTTTTT. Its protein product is CASSLAIGPATNEKLFF.

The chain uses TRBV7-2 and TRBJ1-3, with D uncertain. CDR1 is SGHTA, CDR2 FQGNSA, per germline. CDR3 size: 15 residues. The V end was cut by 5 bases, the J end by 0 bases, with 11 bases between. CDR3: CASSTKRSSGNTIYF. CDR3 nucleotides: TGTGCCAGCAGCACCAAACGGTCCTCTGGAAACACCATATATTTT.